This paragraph covers one TCR beta chain sequence. This clonotype occurred a few times. Its antigen is still unknown. Base quality data are lacking; no much larger clone is found one base away. V and J are truncated by 5 bases and 2 bases respectively, leaving an intervening sequence of 13 bases. The CDR3, from cysteine to phenylalanine, totals 14 residues. Of all the DNA, just the CDR3 is kept, 42 bases in frame from base 1. CDR1 is given as MGHRA and CDR2 as YSYEKL, both from the germline V gene. This specimen belongs to a study of identical twins (dated by TCRdb to 2016 to 2018). For context, the study as a whole: TCR alpha and beta repertoires from monozygotic twins, unrelated adults of various ages and cord blood were deep-sequenced to test whether fetal clonotypes persist. Replicate twin experiments were performed at different times using different library preparation protocols to rule out contamination. Paper-wide results and their limitations: Compared with coincidental sharing between unrelated individuals, out-of-frame TCR alpha sequences shared between twins had an excess of sequences with low generation probability. Because the same donors could not be followed over many years, conclusions were based on cross-sectional statistical analysis. Invariant T cells such as MAIT and iNKT could partly confound zero-insertion analyses, although diverse VJ usage argued against such confounding for most clonotypes. A weaker excess of twin sharing was found in beta out-of-frame sequences because the signal-to-noise ratio was lowered by fewer shared sequences. Fewer insertions were carried by abundant cord blood beta clonotypes; a weaker similar trend was observed in young adult naive repertoires, while no such trend was observed in memory repertoires. Out-of-frame TCR alpha sharing in monozygotic twins was systematically underestimated by recombination models, whereas sharing between unrelated individuals was in agreement with the recombination models.

Only healthy Caucasian donors were included. Three pairs of female monozygotic twins, all aged about 18 to 29 years, made up the twin cohort. Positive isolation kits from Invitrogen were used to isolate CD4+ and CD8+ T cell populations. The protocol used for the library was 5' RACE. Sequencer: Illumina HiSeq 2000. A universal primer binding site was added through template switching, and the final cDNA carried a unique molecular identifier so that TCR cDNA molecules could be counted accurately. First-strand cDNA for TCR alpha and beta chains was synthesized from specific primers in the conserved constant-segment region. To control for contamination, every cDNA library was double barcoded, receiving both a SMART-Mk sample barcode and Illumina barcodes. TruSeq adapter sequences along with Illumina sample barcodes were introduced in two successive PCR steps. TCR alpha and beta cDNA libraries were sequenced on the Illumina HiSeq platform with custom primers. For the original study's pipeline: MiGEC was used to process raw reads and extract unique molecular identifiers, and MiXCR was used to find CDR3 positions. Recombination models were inferred per individual with the repgenHMM and IGoR tools using an EM algorithm. Shared clonotype analysis was performed with the tcR package in R, normalizing sharing by the product of cloneset sizes. To study raw recombination without the effects of thymic and clonal selection, out-of-frame nonproductive sequences were analyzed. In-frame beta chains were kept once TCRdb had trimmed the public reads at Q25 with fastp and called clones with MiXCR. For every CDR3 protein sequence, its rows merge into one entry that carries the most common genes and DNA. The V and J calls and clone size come from TCRdb's table, not from the authors' own analysis. This sample is represented by around 500,000 distinct CDR3 sequences; 14% of them were singletons. The biggest ten clones account for roughly 0.56% of the sample.

The same data also contributed to another study, on yellow fever vaccine responses in identical twins. That second publication adds: The T cell response to vaccination in identical twins was reported by the authors to appear partly convergent and partly personalized. Focusing on identical twins, the study followed the T cell clones that responded to the vaccine, and did so with precision.

The sequenced material came from CD4+ T cells sorted from blood. The sequence links TRBV4-1 to TRBJ2-7; the D gene is perhaps TRBD1 or TRBD2, as each covers 5 bases. The receptor was derived from a woman younger than 30 in good health. The DNA sequence is TGCGCCAGCAGCAGCCGGGACCCCCCCTACGAGCAGTACTTC. Its amino acids are CASSSRDPPYEQYF.